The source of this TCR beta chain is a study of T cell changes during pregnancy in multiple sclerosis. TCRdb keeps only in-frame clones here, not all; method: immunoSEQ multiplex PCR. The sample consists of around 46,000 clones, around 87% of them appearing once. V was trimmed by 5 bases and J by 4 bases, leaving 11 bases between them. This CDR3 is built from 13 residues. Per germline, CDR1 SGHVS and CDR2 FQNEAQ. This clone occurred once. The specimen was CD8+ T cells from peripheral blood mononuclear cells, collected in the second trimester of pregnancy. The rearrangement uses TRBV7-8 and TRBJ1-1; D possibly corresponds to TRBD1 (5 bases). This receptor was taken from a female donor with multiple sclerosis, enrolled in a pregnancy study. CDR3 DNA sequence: TGTGCCAGCAGCCCATCGGGGGGCACTGAAGCTTTCTTT. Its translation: CASSPSGGTEAFF.